This T cell receptor (beta chain) was profiled in a study of T cell responses to AZD1222 COVID-19 vaccine. Study outcomes and limitations: Baseline testing showed seropositivity in only six AZD1222 recipients.

The CDR3 has 16 amino acids. J gave up 1 base and V 0 bases, and 6 bases lay outside the gene matches. CDR1 is SGHRS, CDR2 YFSETQ, per germline. Assay: immunoSEQ multiplex PCR; the TCRdb copy retains only in-frame clones and omits some. Of tens of thousands of clones detected, around 87% appear once; the ten largest clones hold about 24%. Turning to this clone: What it recognizes is unknown.

This rearrangement joins TRBV5-1 to TRBJ1-2, with TRBD1 matching 7 bases. The sample consisted of peripheral blood, taken on day 0 of AZD1222 vaccination. This receptor was taken from an adult in good health. The CDR3 nucleotides are TGCGCCAGCAGCTTGGGAGACAGGGCTGTTAACTATGGCTACACCTTC. Residues: CASSLGDRAVNYGYTF.